The present T cell receptor beta chain was sequenced within a study of control samples from healthy donors and cancer patients. Clones were sequenced by immunoSEQ multiplex PCR, and TCRdb holds only the in-frame ones, with some missing. The sample lists about 160,000 clones; about 94% were seen once. Turning to this clone: Other DNA sequences in the same sample also yield this CDR3.

Material for sequencing was blood. This TCR was sampled from a woman aged 40 to 50 in good health.

Here the CDR3 DNA reads TGTGCCAGCAGTCAGGGTCTAGGGGAATATGGGGCCAACGTCCTGACTTTC. Encoded protein: CASSQGLGEYGANVLTF. This chain links TRBV7-9 with TRBJ2-6, with a tentative D call TRBD1 (5 bases). The V end lost 6 bases, the J end lost 3 bases, and 18 bases lay between the germline ends. This CDR3 comprises 17 residues. The germline V gene encodes CDR1 SEHNR and CDR2 FQNEAQ (reference sequence).